This T cell receptor beta chain was found in a study of T-cell memory formation after mild COVID-19 (dated by TCRdb to 2020 to 2022). For the study in its entirety: TCR sequence clusters from the two donors were found to be largely donor specific. The cohort comprised two young, previously healthy adult volunteers, one female and one male. In two donors, T-cell clones that expanded and contracted after mild COVID-19 were followed by sequencing TCRalpha and TCRbeta repertoires longitudinally.

This clonotype was detected ten times or more. There is no known antigen for this receptor. Per-base qualities were not stored, and no clone one base away is much larger. Ficoll-Paque density gradient centrifugation was used to isolate PBMCs. Results and caveats for the whole study, not just this receptor: SARS-CoV-2 specificity was not confirmed for the second-wave clones peaking on day 37. From day 15 to 85, contracting clones showed balanced CD4/CD8 phenotypes, whereas a second wave of clones that expanded from day 15 to 37 leaned towards CD4+. The study included only a couple of mild cases, and larger cohorts that include severe cases with pre-infection samples were judged to be necessary. Some responding clones were found in pre-infection memory, which suggests that pre-existing cross-reactive memory T cells took part in the SARS-CoV-2 response. Contracting CD4+ clones were found mainly in CM and EM memory subsets, while CD8+ clones were enriched in EMRA.

The CDR3, from cysteine to phenylalanine, totals 15 residues. Kept here is only the CDR3 DNA, which spans 45 bases and is read in frame from base 1. Deletion took 0 bases off V and 6 bases off J, with a span of 11 bases between the germline ends. From a lookup of the germline V gene, CDR1 and CDR2 are LGHNA and YSLEER. Sequencer: Illumina NovaSeq 6000. Using 5'RACE with constant-segment primers, TCRalpha and TCRbeta cDNA libraries were constructed, with sample barcodes and unique molecular identifiers added in the process. Trizol reagent was used to extract RNA from every sample. Libraries were amplified in two PCR steps, with a second sample barcode and Illumina TruSeq adapters added in the second step. Sequencing of libraries was performed on an Illumina NovaSeq with 2 x 150 bp paired-end reads. From the authors' description of their analysis: The reads were demultiplexed and collapsed into UMI-guided consensus sequences using migec v1.2.7. With mixcr v2.1.11, UMI consensuses were aligned to TRA and TRB V and J templates and assembled into clonotypes. A clonotype was counted as expanded or contracted only when both edgeR and NoisET called the clonotype significant, with the noise models trained on biological replicates. For edgeR calls, a false discovery rate-adjusted p below 0.01 and a log2 fold-change threshold of 1 were applied. PCA with hierarchical clustering of max-normalized trajectories of the 1000 most abundant clonotypes was used as exploratory dynamics analysis. Each responding clone was given a CD4 or CD8 phenotype based on the CD4+ and CD8+ repertoires, which had been sequenced separately. The public reads were run again by TCRdb, first through fastp at Q25 and then through MiXCR, and only productive beta chains were kept. CDR3 protein sequences are deduplicated, and each keeps its most common genes and DNA. The V and J calls shown here were made by TCRdb, not taken from the authors' results. This sample comprises 250,000 to 350,000 distinct CDR3 sequences, just under 20% of them detected only once. The top ten constitute under 25% of the sample.

The clonotype originates from a man aged 18-30 years who had mild COVID-19 (a few samples of this study predate the infection). The sample titles of this study are shuffled in the database, so cell type and time point are left out; the donor was told from shared clones. The rearrangement combines TRBV4-3 with TRBJ2-2; no D segment can be confidently identified. Sequencing was carried out using PBMCs or a T cell subset sorted from them (not recorded which). CDR3 sequence: CASSQESPQAGELFF. The DNA sequence is as follows: TGCGCCAGCAGCCAAGAATCTCCGCAGGCCGGGGAGCTGTTTTTT.